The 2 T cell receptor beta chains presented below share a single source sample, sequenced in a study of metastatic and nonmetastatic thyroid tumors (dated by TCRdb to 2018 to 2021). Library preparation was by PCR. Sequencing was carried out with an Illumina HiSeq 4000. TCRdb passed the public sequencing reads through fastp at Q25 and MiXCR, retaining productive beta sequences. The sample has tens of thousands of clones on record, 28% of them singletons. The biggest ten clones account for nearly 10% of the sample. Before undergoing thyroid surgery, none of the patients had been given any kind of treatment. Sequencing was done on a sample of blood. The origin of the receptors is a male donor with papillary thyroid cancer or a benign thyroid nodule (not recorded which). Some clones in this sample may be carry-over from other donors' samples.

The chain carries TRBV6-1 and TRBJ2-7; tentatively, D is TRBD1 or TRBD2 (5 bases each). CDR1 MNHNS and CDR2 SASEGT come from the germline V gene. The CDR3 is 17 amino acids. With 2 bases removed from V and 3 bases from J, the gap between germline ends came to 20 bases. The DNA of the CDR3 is TGTGCCAGCAGTGAAACTAAGTTTGGGGGTATTGGCTACGAGCAGTACTTC. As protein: CASSETKFGGIGYEQYF.

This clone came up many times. CDR3 bases: TGCGCCAGCAGCCAGCCCCAAGAGCCACTCCGTCAGTTCTTC. Protein product: CASSQPQEPLRQFF. The chain employs TRBV4-1 and TRBJ2-1; D is unresolved. Trimming shortened V by 3 bases and J by 13 bases, and 19 bases separated the two germline ends. CDR1 MGHRA and CDR2 YSYEKL come from the germline V gene. This CDR3 has 14 amino acids.